Reported below is one T cell receptor beta chain. There is no known antigen for this receptor. No clone much larger than this one lies a single base away; base qualities are absent. This entry belongs to a study of identical twins (dated by TCRdb to the mid-2010s). Regarding the complete study: To test whether fetal clonotypes persist, this study deep-sequenced TCR alpha and beta repertoires from monozygotic twins, from unrelated adults of various ages, and from cord blood. Replicate twin experiments were performed at different times using different library preparation protocols to rule out contamination. The investigation overall reported the following: Out-of-frame TCR alpha sharing in monozygotic twins was systematically underestimated by recombination models, whereas sharing between unrelated individuals was in agreement with the recombination models. Invariant T cells such as MAIT and iNKT could partly confound zero-insertion analyses, although diverse VJ usage argued against such confounding for most clonotypes. Compared with coincidental sharing between unrelated individuals, an excess of low generation-probability sequences was observed among out-of-frame TCR alpha sequences shared between twins. Excess twin sharing in beta out-of-frame sequences was weaker because fewer shared sequences lowered the signal-to-noise ratio. Fewer insertions were carried by abundant cord blood beta clonotypes; a weaker similar trend was observed in young adult naive repertoires, while no such trend was observed in memory repertoires. Conclusions relied on cross-sectional statistical analysis, since the same donors could not be followed over many years.

Library method: 5' RACE. Sequenced on an Illumina HiSeq 2000. A universal primer binding site was introduced by template switching, and a unique molecular identifier was present in the final cDNA, enabling accurate counting of TCR cDNA molecules. First-strand cDNA for TCR alpha and beta chains was synthesized from specific primers in the conserved constant-segment region. To control for contamination, every cDNA library was double barcoded, receiving both a SMART-Mk sample barcode and Illumina barcodes. Two successive PCR steps introduced TruSeq adapter sequences along with Illumina sample barcodes. The Illumina HiSeq platform was used with custom primers to sequence TCR alpha and beta cDNA libraries. Per the authors' processing: MiGEC processed the raw reads to extract unique molecular identifiers, while MiXCR was used to determine the CDR3 positions. Recombination models were inferred per individual with the repgenHMM and IGoR tools using an EM algorithm. Shared clonotype analysis was performed with the tcR package in R, normalizing sharing by the product of cloneset sizes. Out-of-frame nonproductive sequences were analyzed to study raw recombination free of thymic and clonal selection effects. In-frame beta chains were kept once TCRdb had trimmed the public reads at Q25 with fastp and called clones with MiXCR. Every CDR3 protein is listed once, alongside the most common genes and DNA of its rows. Clone size and V and J calls follow TCRdb, not the original study. The sample includes 520,000 or so distinct CDR3 sequences, with around 20% observed a single time. About 0.93% of the sample is taken by the ten largest.

Every donor in the study was a healthy Caucasian. Three pairs of female monozygotic twins, all aged about 18 to 30 years, were included in the twin cohort. Positive isolation kits from Invitrogen were used to isolate CD4+ and CD8+ T cell populations. Trimming at the junction amounts to 7 bases on V and 0 bases on J, and the germline ends lie 21 bases apart. The germline V gene sets CDR1 to SQVTM and CDR2 to ANQGSEA. Including cysteine and phenylalanine, the CDR3 has 16 amino acids. The entry retains the CDR3 DNA only, 48 bases that are in frame from base 1. The same sample was also studied in work on T cells expressing NK-cell markers. According to the second study: Eight or nine donors provided sorted CD3+CD56+NKG2C+, CD3+CD56+NKG2C- and CD3+CD56-NKG2C+ T-cell subsets, whose TCR beta-chain repertoires were profiled. Among the eight sequenced donors, only one was HCMV-seronegative, while the other seven were HCMV-seropositive. In several experiments an anti-gammadeltaTCR antibody was added to restrict sorting to alphabetaTCR-expressing T cells. For six donors, the dominant CD3+CD56+NKG2C+ clonotypes were among the top 10 CD8+ clonotypes and accounted for about 1.0-7.0% of CD8+ T cells. Those dominant clonotypes were again the most abundant among CD3+CD56-NKG2C+ cells in a handful of donors, at roughly 25-65%. Whether the expanded NKG2C-expressing T cell clones were specific for HCMV antigens was left unclear. The study sequenced eight donors, all healthy volunteers chosen at random: three men and five women. A commercial ELISA kit detecting HCMV-specific IgG in serum was used to determine HCMV serostatus. MIGEC was used to demultiplex reads and group reads by UMI, and MiTCR was used to assemble and quantify clonotypes. To remove erroneous sequences, TCR cDNA sequences were retained only when supported by two or more reads. Downstream repertoire analysis used the tcR package, and clonotypes were matched across fractions by CDR3 nucleotide sequence plus V segment. VDJmatch was used to annotate antigen specificity against VDJdb, with one amino acid substitution in CDR3 allowed.

The chain is assembled from TRBV29-1 and TRBJ1-2; the D gene lacks a confident call. This TCR was recovered from a woman under 30 in good health. Sequenced: CD4+ T cells sorted from blood. The CDR3 loop reads CSALTGPHGANYGYTF. The DNA sequence is TGCAGCGCTCTGACGGGTCCTCATGGGGCTAACTATGGCTACACCTTC.